Listed here are 30 T cell receptor beta chains from one sample, sequenced in a study of blood T cell repertoires in COVID-19. Sequenced by immunoSEQ multiplex PCR; TCRdb stores in-frame clones only, minus some. Among more than 150,000 clones listed, approximately 87% were seen once. Material for sequencing was peripheral blood. The receptors shown here come from a man in his 70s with active or convalescent COVID-19.

The genes are TRBV11-2 and TRBJ2-2; D is perhaps TRBD1 (6 bases). Trimming cost V 2 bases and J 0 bases, with 10 bases left between them. CDR1 is SGHAT, CDR2 FQNNGV, per germline. This CDR3 spans 16 amino acids. DNA of the CDR3: TGTGCCAGCAGCTTATGGGGACACTCGAACACCGGGGAGCTGTTTTTT. Its protein product is CASSLWGHSNTGELFF.

The chain is built from TRBV10-2 and TRBJ2-5; 8 bases match TRBD1. Germline values: CDR1 WSHSY, CDR2 SAAADI. Trimming at V came to 6 bases and at J to 5 bases, leaving 11 bases not matched to a gene. CDR3 length equals 15 residues. The CDR3: CASRSGGAPRETQYF. For the CDR3, the DNA is TGCGCCAGCAGATCAGGGGGCGCGCCTCGGGAGACCCAGTACTTC.

This chain joins TRBV19 and TRBJ2-3; 10 nucleotides align to TRBD1. The trim removed 1 base at V and 5 bases at J, leaving 9 bases unmatched. The germline CDR1 and CDR2 sequences are LNHDA and SQIVND (reference sequence). This CDR3 contains 17 residues. The CDR3 DNA reads as TGTGCCAGTAGTATAGGACGGGACAGGGGACGAATAGATACGCAGTATTTT. Protein: CASSIGRDRGRIDTQYF.

The chain has TRBV19 and TRBJ2-5; 7 bases map to TRBD2. Germline V CDR1 and CDR2: LNHDA, SQIVND (reference sequence). V lost 1 base to trimming and J lost 1 base; unmatched junction nucleotides: 3. The CDR3 has 15 residues. CDR3 protein: CASSIGSGTQETQYF. The DNA of the CDR3 is TGTGCCAGTAGTATAGGGAGCGGGACCCAAGAGACCCAGTACTTC.

The chain has TRBV7-2 and TRBJ1-1, with a possible D match to TRBD1 (5 bases). Trimming took off 0 bases at V and 5 bases at J, with 13 bases between the two ends. The CDR3 loop spans 15 amino acids. Per germline, CDR1 SGHTA and CDR2 FQGNSA. The CDR3 sequence: CASSLAIGGRTEAFF. The DNA for the CDR3 is TGTGCCAGCAGCTTAGCTATCGGGGGTCGGACTGAAGCTTTCTTT.

The rearrangement uses TRBV18 and TRBJ2-3; TRBD1 aligns across 7 bases. Germline V gene data show CDR1 as KGHSH and CDR2 as LQKENI. This CDR3 region has 16 residues. The V segment lost 1 base and the J segment 4 bases; nucleotides outside the gene matches: 8. The CDR3, as DNA: TGTGCCAGCTCACCACGGGGACAGTCCTCCCCAGATACGCAGTATTTT. It is translated as CASSPRGQSSPDTQYF. The full variable domain, rest sourced from reference TRBV18 and TRBJ2-3, is NAGVMQNPRHLVRRRGQEARLRCSPMKGHSHVYWYRQLPEEGLKFMVYLQKENIIDESGMPKERFSAEFPKEGPSILRIQQVVRGDSAAYFCASSPRGQSSPDTQYFGPGTRLTVL.

This clone was seen more than once but under ten times. The chain recombines TRBV7-8 with TRBJ1-2; D possibly corresponds to TRBD1 (6 bases). The germline CDR1 and CDR2 sequences are SGHVS and FQNEAQ. With 3 bases removed from V and 2 bases from J, the gap between germline ends came to 7 bases. This CDR3 has 13 residues. DNA of the CDR3: TGTGCCAGCAGCTTCGACAGGAACTATGGCTACACCTTC. Residues: CASSFDRNYGYTF.

The chain employs TRBV6-5 and TRBJ2-2; maybe TRBD1 (6 bases). Between the trimmed V and J ends, which lost 2 bases and 2 bases, there was a span of 9 bases. The germline CDR1 and CDR2 sequences are MNHEY and SVGAGI. CDR3 length: 15 amino acids. The CDR3 DNA is TGTGCCAGCAGTTACCAGGGGCGAAACACCGGGGAGCTGTTTTTT. Amino acid sequence: CASSYQGRNTGELFF.

The chain combines TRBV7-9 with TRBJ2-3; D is uncertain. The CDR3 consists of 16 residues. Germline V gene sequence: CDR1 SEHNR, CDR2 FQNEAQ (reference sequence). Trimming removed 5 bases at V and 3 bases at J, with 18 bases between. The CDR3 region is CASSPRFSQTTDTQYF. DNA for the CDR3: TGTGCCAGCAGCCCTAGGTTTTCGCAAACAACAGATACGCAGTATTTT. Combining the CDR3 with reference TRBV7-9 and TRBJ2-3 gives the whole variable domain DTGVSQNPRHKITKRGQNVTFRCDPISEHNRLYWYRQTLGQGPEFLTYFQNEAQLEKSRLLSDRFSAERPKGSFSTLEIQRTEQGDSAMYLCASSPRFSQTTDTQYFGPGTRLTVL.

This rearrangement joins TRBV11-2 to TRBJ2-1; possible D gene TRBD2, 5 bases. The CDR3 sequence is 15 residues long. Germline CDR1 is SGHAT and CDR2 is FQNNGV. V gave up 1 base and J gave up 8 bases, with 15 bases separating them. This CDR3 reads CASSLAAATRDEQFF. The CDR3 coding sequence is TGTGCCAGCAGCTTAGCCGCGGCAACGAGGGATGAGCAGTTCTTC.

The chain employs TRBV30 and TRBJ2-2; D may be TRBD2 (6 bases). The CDR3 has 14 residues. The V gene lost 4 bases and the J gene lost 4 bases, with 13 bases spanning the gap. Germline lookup yields CDR1 GTSNPN and CDR2 SVGIG (reference sequence). For the CDR3, the DNA is TGTGCCTGGAAGGCGGGATGGGTCACCGGGGAGCTGTTTTTT. Amino acids: CAWKAGWVTGELFF. The whole variable domain, remainder taken from reference TRBV30 and TRBJ2-2, is SQTIHQWPATLVQPVGSPLSLECTVEGTSNPNLYWYRQAAGRGLQLLFYSVGIGQISSEVPQNLSASRPQDRQFILSSKKLLLSDSGFYLCAWKAGWVTGELFFGEGSRLTVL.

The rearrangement joins TRBV13 to TRBJ2-1, with D possibly TRBD1 on 6 matching bases. CDR3 length: 16 residues. Trimming cost V 5 bases and J 0 bases, with 14 bases left between them. Germline V CDR1 and CDR2: PRHDT, FYEKMQ (reference sequence). The CDR3 sequence: CASSPFRGSSYNEQFF. Written as DNA, the CDR3 is TGTGCCAGCAGCCCCTTTAGGGGGAGCTCCTACAATGAGCAGTTCTTC. The variable domain in full, completed from reference TRBV13 and TRBJ2-1, reads AAGVIQSPRHLIKEKRETATLKCYPIPRHDTVYWYQQGPGQDPQFLISFYEKMQSDKGSIPDRFSAQQFSDYHSELNMSSLELGDSALYFCASSPFRGSSYNEQFFGPGTRLTVL.

The table lists this clone with a count of one. The rearrangement links TRBV18 to TRBJ2-2; 7 nucleotides line up with TRBD1. J lost 5 bases, V lost 1 base, and 7 bases had no gene match. The CDR3 length is 16 residues. Germline CDR1 reads KGHSH; CDR2 reads LQKENI. The CDR3 region has the DNA TGTGCCAGCTCACCACGGGCAGGGGGAAGTACCGGGGAGCTGTTTTTT. Residues: CASSPRAGGSTGELFF.

V usage is TRBV9 and J usage is TRBJ1-1; 9 bases are shared with TRBD1. This CDR3 has 13 amino acids. After removal of 0 bases from V and 10 bases from J, the junction contained 4 bases not matched to a gene. Looked up from germline, CDR1 is SGDLS and CDR2 is YYNGEE. Here the CDR3 reads CASSVGVTGGAFF. Written as DNA, the CDR3 is TGTGCCAGCAGCGTAGGAGTGACAGGGGGAGCTTTCTTT.

This clone has more than one count but fewer than ten. The chain links TRBV13 to TRBJ2-5; tentative D call: TRBD1 (6 bases). V shed 5 bases and J shed 1 base, with 11 bases lying between them. The CDR3 has 14 amino acids. Looked up from germline, CDR1 is PRHDT and CDR2 is FYEKMQ (reference sequence). The CDR3 DNA reads as TGTGCCAGCAGCCCCAAGGACAGCCAAGAGACCCAGTACTTC. It translates to CASSPKDSQETQYF.

The CDR3 sequence is CASSLRRGNQPQHF. CDR3 in DNA: TGTGCCAGCAGCCTCCGCCGGGGGAATCAGCCCCAGCATTTT. V is TRBV7-2 and J is TRBJ1-5; possibly TRBD1 for D (5 bases). Germline-derived CDR1 and CDR2 are SGHTA and FQGNSA. V lost 5 bases to trimming and J lost 4 bases, with 12 bases between them. The CDR3 contains 14 residues.

This sequence joins TRBV9 and TRBJ2-6; 10 nucleotides align to TRBD1. The V and J ends lost 6 bases and 1 base, in that order; junction bases with no gene match: 7. The CDR3 is made up of 17 amino acids. The V gene's germline CDR1 is SGDLS and CDR2 YYNGEE. CDR3 in amino acids: CASIRDRGPSGANVLTF. Written as DNA, the CDR3 is TGTGCCAGCATCCGGGACAGGGGCCCGTCTGGGGCCAACGTCCTGACTTTC.

The chain uses TRBV5-4 and TRBJ2-2; a weak D match, TRBD2 (5 bases). V was clipped by 2 bases and J by 7 bases, with 9 bases between them. Germline CDR1 reads SGHNT; CDR2 reads YYREEE (reference sequence). The CDR3 is 13 residues long. The CDR3: CASSFWERGELFF. The CDR3 region has the DNA TGTGCCAGCAGCTTTTGGGAGCGCGGGGAGCTGTTTTTT.

The chain couples TRBV18 to TRBJ1-4; no clear D gene. From germline, CDR1 is KGHSH and CDR2 LQKENI. The V and J ends lost 4 bases and 6 bases respectively, with 15 bases between them. CDR3 length equals 15 residues. The CDR3 protein is CASSHTPGEDEKLFF. CDR3 coding DNA: TGTGCCAGCTCACACACCCCCGGGGAGGATGAAAAACTGTTTTTT.

The chain couples TRBV7-3 to TRBJ1-5; D is undetermined. CDR3 length: 13 amino acids. Germline V gene lookup returns CDR1 SGHTA and CDR2 FQGTGA. V gave up 0 bases and J gave up 7 bases, with 7 bases separating them. CDR3 loop: CASSLTSGQPQHF. The CDR3 nucleotides are TGTGCCAGCAGCTTAACGAGCGGGCAGCCCCAGCATTTT.

The chain combines TRBV5-1 with TRBJ2-3, with D uncertain. Trimming pared 1 base from V and 5 bases from J, leaving 5 bases between. CDR1 is SGHRS, CDR2 YFSETQ, per germline. This CDR3 region has 12 residues. CDR3 in amino acids: CASSLFRDTQYF. The DNA of the CDR3 is TGCGCCAGCAGCTTGTTCAGAGATACGCAGTATTTT.

The chain combines TRBV7-9 with TRBJ2-1; 15 bases match TRBD2. Trimming removed 0 bases from V and 2 bases from J; junction bases left unmatched: 2. This CDR3 region has 18 residues. Looked up from germline, CDR1 is SEHNR and CDR2 is FQNEAQ (reference sequence). The DNA of the CDR3 is TGTGCCAGCAGCTTAGCGGGACTAGCGGGAGGAACCTACAATGAGCAGTTCTTC. It codes for CASSLAGLAGGTYNEQFF.

The V gene is TRBV5-1, the J gene TRBJ2-2, with D possibly TRBD1 on 6 matching bases. This CDR3 spans 14 amino acids. Germline assignment: CDR1 SGHRS and CDR2 YFSETQ. V lost 4 bases to trimming and J lost 6 bases, with 13 bases between them. In nucleotides, the CDR3 is TGCGCCAGCAGCGTATCAGGGGAAGCCGGGGAGCTGTTTTTT. Translation gives CASSVSGEAGELFF.

The gene calls are TRBV7-9 and TRBJ2-6, with TRBD1 matching over 8 bases. The length of the CDR3 is 15 residues. Trimming cost V 5 bases and J 4 bases; bases outside gene matches: 4. Per the germline V gene, CDR1 is SEHNR and CDR2 is FQNEAQ (reference sequence). The CDR3 region has the DNA TGTGCCAGCAGCCCAGGGGGCACCGGGGCCAACGTCCTGACTTTC. It encodes CASSPGGTGANVLTF.

The chain combines TRBV7-2 with TRBJ1-2, with D unclear. The CDR3 totals 13 residues. The V end was cut by 5 bases, the J end by 8 bases, with 15 bases between. Germline V CDR1 and CDR2: SGHTA, FQGNSA. In DNA, the CDR3 is TGTGCCAGCAGCGTGACACACGGCTGGGGCTACACCTTC. Its protein is CASSVTHGWGYTF.

The chain recombines TRBV6-2 or TRBV6-3 with TRBJ1-6; a possible D gene is TRBD1 (6 bases). The V gene lost 5 bases and the J gene lost 9 bases, with 8 bases spanning the gap. The CDR3 totals 12 residues. Germline V CDR1 and CDR2: MNHEY, SVGEGT. The CDR3 loop is CASSTRGSPLHF. The CDR3 DNA follows: TGTGCCAGCAGTACCAGGGGTTCACCCCTCCACTTT.

The chain recombines TRBV27 with TRBJ2-7; 10 nucleotides agree with TRBD1. With 6 bases clipped from V and 5 bases from J, the junction kept 10 bases outside the gene matches. Germline V gene lookup returns CDR1 MNHEY and CDR2 SMNVEV (reference sequence). The CDR3 sequence is 15 residues long. This chain's CDR3 is CASSRDRGPPDEQYF. CDR3 in DNA: TGTGCCAGCAGCCGTGACAGGGGGCCCCCCGACGAGCAGTACTTC.

This CDR3 is CATSRLGKEAFF. In nucleotides, the CDR3 is TGTGCCACCAGCCGGCTCGGGAAAGAAGCTTTCTTT. The chain recombines TRBV15 with TRBJ1-1; D is unresolved. Per germline, CDR1 LNHNV and CDR2 YYDKDF (reference sequence). The CDR3 runs 12 residues. Trimming removed 5 bases from V and 8 bases from J, with 12 bases in between.

The chain has TRBV27 and TRBJ2-2, with unresolved D. Germline-derived CDR1 and CDR2 are MNHEY and SMNVEV (reference sequence). V lost 2 bases, J lost 1 base, and 8 bases lay in between. The CDR3 has 15 amino acids. The CDR3 protein is CASSLGSRNTGELFF. CDR3 nucleotides: TGTGCCAGCAGTTTAGGTAGCAGGAACACCGGGGAGCTGTTTTTT.

This clone was observed once. This chain uses TRBV4-3 with TRBJ1-4; D not resolved. The germline gives CDR1 LGHNA, CDR2 YSLEER. The CDR3 runs 15 residues. Trimming cost V 0 bases and J 3 bases, with 8 bases left between them. CDR3 amino acids: CASSQDGLANEKLFF. Written as DNA, the CDR3 is TGCGCCAGCAGCCAAGACGGGTTAGCTAATGAAAAACTGTTTTTT.